The T cell receptor beta chain under discussion was sequenced for a study of blood T cells in healthy people across ages. Study findings and constraints: Among T cells, TCR beta diversity per million cells dropped roughly linearly as age rose.

Together with a sample-barcoded 5' primer, a J-beta primer mix was included in a second PCR lasting about 6 to 12 cycles. One entry per CDR3 protein, called by TCRdb with MiXCR from the 5' RACE reads. The sample carries approximately 760,000 distinct CDR3 sequences, around a quarter recorded once. In germline, CDR1 is LGHNA, CDR2 YSLEER. The CDR3 is 15 residues long. Trimming pared 0 bases from V and 9 bases from J, leaving 15 bases between. Points on this clonotype: What it binds is not known.

This sample was shared with a second study, whose subject was T cells of mothers and their children. That study reports: The donors comprised six children and their three healthy Caucasian mothers. Mothers gave over 9 million TCR beta CDR3 reads each, and children several million each.

Sequenced input: blood. The chain couples TRBV4-3 to TRBJ2-1; a possible D gene is TRBD2 (6 bases). The receptor's source is a boy younger than 18 in good health. This CDR3 is CASSQDFGDWFEQFF. The DNA for the CDR3 is TGCGCCAGCAGCCAAGATTTCGGGGACTGGTTTGAGCAGTTCTTC.